This TCR beta chain was sequenced in a study of blood T cells in healthy people across ages. About the research overall: Template switching retrieved approximately one barcoded beta molecule for each two T cells.

Study outcomes and limitations: TCR beta diversity tracked closely with naive T cell percentage. Naive and antigen-experienced cells were not separated, limiting conclusive comparison.

A J-beta primer mix and a sample-barcoded 5' primer were used in a second PCR of roughly 6 to 11 cycles. Every cDNA was tagged by a template-switch adaptor with 12 random nucleotides. MiXCR, run by TCRdb on the 5' RACE reads, gives a single entry per CDR3 protein. Found here are 980,000 or so distinct CDR3 sequences, under 50% of them singletons; the top ten hold around an eighth. This CDR3 is 13 amino acids long. Comments on this clonotype: Its antigen is currently unknown.

Sequencing was carried out using blood. This receptor was identified in a man under 40 in good health. The rearrangement joins TRBV21-1 to TRBJ2-1; TRBD1, as called in the table, went unchecked against the DNA. TRBV21-1 is a pseudogene segment. CDR3 DNA sequence: TGTGCCAGCAGCAAGGACACTTACAATGAGCAGTTCTTC. Encoded protein: CASSKDTYNEQFF.